Shown below are 25 T cell receptor beta chains from a single sample sequenced in a study of OX40 agonist ivuxolimab in advanced cancers. Produced via immunoSEQ multiplex PCR; TCRdb's table is partial and in-frame only. The table has fewer than 85,000 clones, around nine tenths seen once; the top ten hold 0.72%. The sample in question was CD4+ or CD8+ T cells sorted from blood, obtained in a trial of the OX40 agonist ivuxolimab. All receptors derive from an adult with an advanced solid tumor such as melanoma, head and neck, liver or kidney cancer.

The V gene is TRBV5-1, the J gene TRBJ1-2, with TRBD1 as a possible D gene (6 bases). Germline V gives CDR1 SGHRS, CDR2 YFSETQ. Trimming left V 0 bases short and J 7 bases short, with 16 bases between. CDR3 length: 15 residues. CDR3 nucleotides: TGCGCCAGCAGCTTGGATTTGTCGGGCAGGGGTGGCTACACCTTC. The encoded protein is CASSLDLSGRGGYTF.

The CDR3 bases are TGTGCCAGCAGTATTCGGGGGCAGGCTAATGAAAAACTGTTTTTT. The encoded protein is CASSIRGQANEKLFF. The chain recombines TRBV11-2 with TRBJ1-4; TRBD1 might be the D (6 bases). Per the germline V gene, CDR1 is SGHAT and CDR2 is FQNNGV. The CDR3 runs 15 residues. V lost 6 bases and J 3 bases, leaving 14 bases between the germline ends.

The chain carries TRBV5-4 and TRBJ2-1, with D maybe TRBD2 (7 bases). Per germline, CDR1 SGHNT and CDR2 YYREEE (reference sequence). This CDR3 region has 14 residues. Between the trimmed V and J ends, which lost 10 bases and 0 bases, there was a span of 14 bases. This CDR3 is CASGRGGSYNEQFF. CDR3 DNA sequence: TGTGCCTCTGGGAGGGGGGGCTCCTACAATGAGCAGTTCTTC.

This sequence joins TRBV2 and TRBJ2-7, with a weak D call TRBD1 (6 bases). Germline V gene sequence: CDR1 SNHLY, CDR2 FYNNEI. V gave up 6 bases and J gave up 2 bases, with 17 bases separating them. This CDR3 is built from 15 residues. The CDR3 DNA is TGTGCCAGCAGCATTCTTAGGGGACATCCCTACGAGCAGTACTTC. It specifies CASSILRGHPYEQYF.

This clone was detected only a few times. The chain employs TRBV7-9 and TRBJ1-4; TRBD1 might be the D (5 bases). The V and J ends lost 7 bases and 7 bases respectively, with 13 bases between them. This CDR3 spans 13 amino acids. Germline CDR1 and CDR2: SEHNR and FQNEAQ (reference sequence). In DNA, the CDR3 is TGTGCCAGCACCTATGGGGCGGCTGAAAAACTGTTTTTT. It is translated as CASTYGAAEKLFF.

This clone has just a few counts. This sequence joins TRBV6-1 and TRBJ1-6; 7 bases fit TRBD1. Germline V CDR1 and CDR2: MNHNS, SASEGT. CDR3 length: 15 residues. V shed 6 bases and J 9 bases; nucleotides not matched to a gene: 11. CDR3 nucleotide sequence: TGTGCCAGCAGCAATGACAGGGCAGAGGGTTCACCCCTCCACTTT. It codes for CASSNDRAEGSPLHF.

In this sample, this clone turned up once. The chain is built from TRBV18 and TRBJ2-5; 7 nucleotides match TRBD1. V was clipped by 9 bases and J by 1 base; unmatched bases: 5. Germline-derived CDR1 and CDR2 are KGHSH and LQKENI. The CDR3 runs 13 residues. The CDR3 sequence: CASSRDSQETQYF. The CDR3 DNA reads TGTGCCAGTTCCAGGGACAGCCAAGAGACCCAGTACTTC.

This sequence joins TRBV6-6 and TRBJ2-1, with D unclear. CDR1 and CDR2 (germline): MNHNY, SVGAGI (reference sequence). The CDR3 extends over 14 amino acids. Trimming took 3 bases from V and 6 from J, leaving 12 bases between them. The CDR3 is CASSYPWTSNEQFF. The CDR3 bases are TGTGCCAGCAGTTATCCCTGGACCTCCAATGAGCAGTTCTTC.

The chain combines TRBV28 with TRBJ1-4; D unresolved. This CDR3 is built from 15 residues. The germline gives CDR1 MDHEN, CDR2 SYDVKM. Trimming stripped 6 bases from V and 7 bases from J, with 18 bases between. CDR3 sequence: CASSRRLQGGEKLFF. CDR3 nucleotides: TGTGCCAGCAGCCGCCGACTCCAAGGAGGTGAAAAACTGTTTTTT.

The gene calls are TRBV29-1 and TRBJ1-1; D is possibly TRBD1 (6 bases). V dropped 7 bases and J dropped 1 base, with 13 bases sitting between them. Germline CDR1 and CDR2: SQVTM and ANQGSEA. The CDR3 is 13 amino acids. Here the CDR3 DNA reads TGCAGCGGGAAGGGGGTGAGGAACACTGAAGCTTTCTTT. Translated, it gives CSGKGVRNTEAFF.

The chain joins TRBV5-4 to TRBJ2-3; D is unclear. The CDR3 runs 16 residues. V was shortened by 4 bases and J by 2 bases, with 17 bases between the two germline ends. Germline CDR1 SGHNT, CDR2 YYREEE (reference sequence). CDR3 sequence reads: CASSRESGSHTDTQYF. In DNA form, the CDR3 reads TGTGCCAGCAGCCGAGAGTCAGGCTCTCACACAGATACGCAGTATTTT.

J is TRBJ2-1 and V is TRBV29-1; 11 nucleotides agree with TRBD2. With 3 bases clipped from V and 1 base from J, the junction kept 5 bases outside the gene matches. The CDR3 contains 16 residues. The germline CDR1 and CDR2 sequences are SQVTM and ANQGSEA. The CDR3 is CSVDSLAGGSYNEQFF. CDR3 in DNA: TGCAGCGTTGACTCCCTAGCGGGAGGATCCTACAATGAGCAGTTCTTC.

The chain employs TRBV6-1 and TRBJ1-4; D unclear. This CDR3 has 13 amino acids. Germline CDR1 is MNHNS and CDR2 is SASEGT. V shed 2 bases and J shed 8 bases, with 9 bases lying between them. The CDR3 nucleotides are TGTGCCAGCAGTGAAACGCCGAGGGAAAAACTGTTTTTT. Its translation is CASSETPREKLFF.

In its sample, this clone was seen once. The J gene is TRBJ1-2, the V gene TRBV30; tentative D call: TRBD1 (6 bases). The CDR3 sequence is 15 residues long. Trimming took 3 bases from V and 4 from J, leaving 18 bases between them. CDR1 and CDR2 (germline): GTSNPN, SVGIG (reference sequence). CDR3 amino acids: CAWSQNRGRPYGYTF. CDR3 bases: TGTGCCTGGAGCCAAAACCGGGGGCGCCCCTATGGCTACACCTTC.

This chain connects TRBV7-2 to TRBJ1-2; 7 bases match TRBD1. V lost 4 bases to trimming and J lost 7 bases; unmatched junction nucleotides: 15. The CDR3 has 16 amino acids. Germline lookup yields CDR1 SGHTA and CDR2 FQGNSA. The chain's CDR3 is CASSSSVTGTPPGYTF. The CDR3, as DNA: TGTGCCAGCAGCTCCTCAGTGACAGGGACTCCGCCTGGCTACACCTTC.

This clone appeared once. This sequence joins TRBV27 and TRBJ2-3; 9 bases agree with TRBD1. Germline loops: CDR1 MNHEY, CDR2 SMNVEV (reference sequence). The CDR3 is 17 residues long. Unmatched junction bases numbered 7, after V lost 3 bases and J lost 0 bases. In DNA, the CDR3 is TGTGCCAGCAGTTTGTCGGGGACAGGGTGGAGCACAGATACGCAGTATTTT. This encodes CASSLSGTGWSTDTQYF.

The rearrangement joins TRBV6-1 to TRBJ2-1; D uncertain. V lost 7 bases and J lost 0, with 7 bases in between. This CDR3 has 13 residues. Germline CDR1 MNHNS, CDR2 SASEGT. The CDR3, as DNA: TGTGCCAGCAACGATATCTCCTACAATGAGCAGTTCTTC. This gives the protein CASNDISYNEQFF.

This clone was found a few times. The chain has TRBV2 and TRBJ2-6, with unresolved D. Between the trimmed V and J ends, which lost 8 bases and 0 bases, there was a span of 8 bases. Germline values: CDR1 SNHLY, CDR2 FYNNEI. The CDR3 spans 14 residues. CDR3 protein: CASRLVSGANVLTF. The CDR3 DNA follows: TGTGCCAGCCGACTGGTCTCTGGGGCCAACGTCCTGACTTTC. The full variable domain, completed using reference TRBV2 and TRBJ2-6, is EPEVTQTPSHQVTQMGQEVILRCVPISNHLYFYWYRQILGQKVEFLVSFYNNEISEKSEIFDDQFSVERPDGSNFTLKIRSTKLEDSAMYFCASRLVSGANVLTFGAGSRLTVL.

The V and J genes are TRBV7-8 and TRBJ1-1, with 7 bases aligning to TRBD1. The CDR3 is 12 amino acids. Trimming took 5 bases from V and 11 from J; bases not matched to a gene: 8. Per germline, CDR1 SGHVS and CDR2 FQNEAQ. The CDR3 DNA reads TGTGCCAGCAGCCCGAGGACAGGTCGGGCTTTCTTT. Translated, it gives CASSPRTGRAFF.

This chain joins TRBV7-2 and TRBJ2-5; 7 bases agree with TRBD2. The CDR3 runs to 14 residues. The J segment lost 4 bases and the V segment lost 5 bases, leaving 7 bases of the junction unmatched. CDR1 and CDR2 (germline): SGHTA, FQGNSA. CDR3: CASSGSSSGETQYF. CDR3 sequence (DNA): TGTGCCAGCAGCGGATCCTCTAGCGGAGAGACCCAGTACTTC.

The chain has TRBV5-1 and TRBJ1-1, with 7 bases aligning to TRBD1. This CDR3 contains 18 residues. Germline assignment: CDR1 SGHRS and CDR2 YFSETQ. V trimming: 1 base; J trimming: 2 bases; junction bases outside the gene matches: 14. This CDR3 reads CASSLSQGERGKNTEAFF. CDR3 DNA: TGCGCCAGCAGCTTGAGTCAGGGGGAAAGAGGGAAAAACACTGAAGCTTTCTTT. The full variable domain, rest sourced from reference TRBV5-1 and TRBJ1-1, is KAGVTQTPRYLIKTRGQQVTLSCSPISGHRSVSWYQQTPGQGLQFLFEYFSETQRNKGNFPGRFSGRQFSNSRSEMNVSTLELGDSALYLCASSLSQGERGKNTEAFFGQGTRLTVV.

The rearrangement uses TRBV20-1 and TRBJ2-1, with D possibly being TRBD1 or TRBD2 (5 bases each). V lost 8 bases and J lost 6, with 8 bases in between. Germline CDR1 and CDR2: DFQATT and SNEGSKA (reference sequence). The CDR3 consists of 10 residues. CDR3 sequence: CSYGGNEQFF. Here the CDR3 DNA reads TGCAGTTATGGGGGCAATGAGCAGTTCTTC.

J is TRBJ1-4 and V is TRBV29-1, with D hard to call. V was trimmed by 5 bases and J by 2 bases, leaving 6 bases between them. CDR3 length: 12 amino acids. Germline values: CDR1 SQVTM, CDR2 ANQGSEA. The CDR3 DNA follows: TGCAGCGTTAAAGGGACTAATGAAAAACTGTTTTTT. Amino acids: CSVKGTNEKLFF.

CDR3 region: CAWRLAGGPGTQYF. The CDR3 nucleotides read TGTGCCTGGAGACTAGCGGGGGGGCCGGGGACCCAGTACTTC. The V gene is TRBV30, the J gene TRBJ2-5, with 13 bases lining up with TRBD2. V lost 3 bases, J lost 7 bases, and 5 bases stayed unmatched. CDR1 GTSNPN and CDR2 SVGIG come from the germline V gene (reference sequence). The CDR3 consists of 14 residues.

The chain recombines TRBV7-8 with TRBJ2-7, with a weak D call TRBD1 (5 bases). V was shortened by 3 bases and J by 2 bases, with 8 bases between the two germline ends. The CDR3 covers 13 residues. Germline-derived CDR1 and CDR2 are SGHVS and FQNEAQ. Written as DNA, the CDR3 is TGTGCCAGCAGCTTTCAGGGAACCTACGAGCAGTACTTC. The encoded protein is CASSFQGTYEQYF.